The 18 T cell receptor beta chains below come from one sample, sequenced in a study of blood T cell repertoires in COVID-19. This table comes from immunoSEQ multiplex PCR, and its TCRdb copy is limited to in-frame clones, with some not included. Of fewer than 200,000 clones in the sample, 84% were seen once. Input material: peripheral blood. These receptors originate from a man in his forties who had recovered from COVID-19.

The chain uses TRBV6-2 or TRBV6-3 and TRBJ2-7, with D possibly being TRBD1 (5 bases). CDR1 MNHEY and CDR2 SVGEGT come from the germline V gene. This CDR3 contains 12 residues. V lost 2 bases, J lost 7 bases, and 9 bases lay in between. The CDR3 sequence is CASSYKTVEQYF. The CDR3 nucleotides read TGTGCCAGCAGTTACAAGACAGTAGAGCAGTACTTC.

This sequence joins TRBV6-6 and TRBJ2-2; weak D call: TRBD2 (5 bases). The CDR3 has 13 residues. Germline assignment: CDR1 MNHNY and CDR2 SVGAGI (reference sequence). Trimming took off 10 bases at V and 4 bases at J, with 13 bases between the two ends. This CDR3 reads CATLTIITGELFF. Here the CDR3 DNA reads TGTGCCACCCTGACTATAATCACCGGGGAGCTGTTTTTT.

CDR3 residues: CASSLVRGGEQFF. Here the CDR3 DNA reads TGTGCCAGCAGCTTAGTTCGGGGTGGTGAGCAGTTCTTC. The V and J genes are TRBV11-1 and TRBJ2-1, with D perhaps TRBD2 (5 bases). With 1 base removed from V and 9 bases from J, the gap between germline ends came to 10 bases. In germline, CDR1 is SGHAT, CDR2 FQDESV (reference sequence). CDR3 length: 13 amino acids. Looking up the rest from reference TRBV11-1 and TRBJ2-1 gives the full variable domain: EAEVAQSPRYKITEKSQAVAFWCDPISGHATLYWYRQILGQGPELLVQFQDESVVDDSQLPKDRFSAERLKGVDSTLKIQPAELGDSAMYLCASSLVRGGEQFFGPGTRLTVL.

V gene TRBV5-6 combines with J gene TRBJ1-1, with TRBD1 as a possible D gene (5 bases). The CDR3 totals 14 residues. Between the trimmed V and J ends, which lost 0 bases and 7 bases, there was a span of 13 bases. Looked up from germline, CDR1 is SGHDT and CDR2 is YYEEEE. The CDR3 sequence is CASSLGQGLYEAFF. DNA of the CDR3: TGTGCCAGCAGCTTGGGGCAGGGACTCTATGAAGCTTTCTTT.

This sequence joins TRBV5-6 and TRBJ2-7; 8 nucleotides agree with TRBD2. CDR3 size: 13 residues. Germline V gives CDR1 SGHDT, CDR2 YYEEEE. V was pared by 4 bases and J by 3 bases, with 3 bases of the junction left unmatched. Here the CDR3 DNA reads TGTGCCAGCAGCAGCGGGGGAGACTACGAGCAGTACTTC. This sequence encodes CASSSGGDYEQYF.

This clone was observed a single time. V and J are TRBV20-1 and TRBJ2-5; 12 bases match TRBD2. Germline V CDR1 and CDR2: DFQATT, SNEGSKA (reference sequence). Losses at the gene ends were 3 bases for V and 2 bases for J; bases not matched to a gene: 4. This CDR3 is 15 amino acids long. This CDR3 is CSASVTSGRQETQYF. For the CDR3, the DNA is TGCAGTGCTAGTGTCACTAGCGGGAGGCAAGAGACCCAGTACTTC.

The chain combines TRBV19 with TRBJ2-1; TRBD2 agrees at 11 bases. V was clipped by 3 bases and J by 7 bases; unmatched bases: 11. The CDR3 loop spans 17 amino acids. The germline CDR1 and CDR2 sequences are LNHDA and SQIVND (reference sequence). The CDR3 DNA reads TGTGCCAGTAGTATCGTCTATCAATCTAGCGGGAGGAATGAGCAGTTCTTC. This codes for CASSIVYQSSGRNEQFF. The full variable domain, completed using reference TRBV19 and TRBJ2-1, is DGGITQSPKYLFRKEGQNVTLSCEQNLNHDAMYWYRQDPGQGLRLIYYSQIVNDFQKGDIAEGYSVSREKKESFPLTVTSAQKNPTAFYLCASSIVYQSSGRNEQFFGPGTRLTVL.

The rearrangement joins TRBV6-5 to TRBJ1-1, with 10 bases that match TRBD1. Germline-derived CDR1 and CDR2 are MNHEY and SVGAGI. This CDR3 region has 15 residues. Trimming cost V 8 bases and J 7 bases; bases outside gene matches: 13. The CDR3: CASVYRPGQGFEAFF. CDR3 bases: TGTGCCAGCGTATACCGGCCGGGACAGGGGTTTGAAGCTTTCTTT.

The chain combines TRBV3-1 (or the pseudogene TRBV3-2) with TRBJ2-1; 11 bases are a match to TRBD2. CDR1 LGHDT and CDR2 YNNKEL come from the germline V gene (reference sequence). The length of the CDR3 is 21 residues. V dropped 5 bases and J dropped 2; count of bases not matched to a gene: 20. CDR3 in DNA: TGTGCCAGCAGCTACACACTAGCGCCCCGACTAGCGGGAACGACCTACAATGAGCAGTTCTTC. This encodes CASSYTLAPRLAGTTYNEQFF.

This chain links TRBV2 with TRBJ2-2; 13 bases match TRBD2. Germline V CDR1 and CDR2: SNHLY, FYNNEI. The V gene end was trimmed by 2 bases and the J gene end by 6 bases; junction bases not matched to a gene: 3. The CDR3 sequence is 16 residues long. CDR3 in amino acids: CASSETGLAGSGELFF. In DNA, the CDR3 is TGTGCCAGCAGTGAAACGGGACTAGCGGGGTCCGGGGAGCTGTTTTTT.

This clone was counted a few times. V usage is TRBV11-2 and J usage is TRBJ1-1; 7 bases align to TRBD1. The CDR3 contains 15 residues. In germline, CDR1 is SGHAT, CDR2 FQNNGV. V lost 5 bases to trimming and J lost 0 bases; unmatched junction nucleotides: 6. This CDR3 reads CASSLRGTLNTEAFF. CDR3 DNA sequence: TGTGCCAGCAGCCTCAGGGGGACTTTGAACACTGAAGCTTTCTTT.

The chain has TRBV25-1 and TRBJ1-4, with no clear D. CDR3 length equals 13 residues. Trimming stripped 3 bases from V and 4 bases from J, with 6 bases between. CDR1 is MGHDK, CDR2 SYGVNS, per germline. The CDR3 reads CASSDQNNEKLFF. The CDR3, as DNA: TGTGCCAGCAGTGACCAGAATAATGAAAAACTGTTTTTT.

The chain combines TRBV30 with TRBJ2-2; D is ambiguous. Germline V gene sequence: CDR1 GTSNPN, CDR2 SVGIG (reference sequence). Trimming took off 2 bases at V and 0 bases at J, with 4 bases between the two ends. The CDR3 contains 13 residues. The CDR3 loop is CAWSSANTGELFF. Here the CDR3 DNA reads TGTGCCTGGAGTTCTGCGAACACCGGGGAGCTGTTTTTT.

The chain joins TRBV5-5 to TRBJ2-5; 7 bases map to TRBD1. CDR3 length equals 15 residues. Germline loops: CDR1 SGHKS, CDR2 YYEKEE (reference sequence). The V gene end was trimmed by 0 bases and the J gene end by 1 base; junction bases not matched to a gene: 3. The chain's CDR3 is CASSLGGTAQETQYF. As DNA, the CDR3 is TGTGCCAGCAGCTTGGGGGGGACAGCCCAAGAGACCCAGTACTTC.

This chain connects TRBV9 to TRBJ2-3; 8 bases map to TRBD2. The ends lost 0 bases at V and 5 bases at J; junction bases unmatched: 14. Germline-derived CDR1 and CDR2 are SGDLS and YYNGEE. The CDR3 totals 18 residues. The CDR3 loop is CASSVGASGLRSGDTQYF. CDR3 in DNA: TGTGCCAGCAGCGTAGGGGCTAGCGGGCTCCGGTCGGGAGATACGCAGTATTTT.

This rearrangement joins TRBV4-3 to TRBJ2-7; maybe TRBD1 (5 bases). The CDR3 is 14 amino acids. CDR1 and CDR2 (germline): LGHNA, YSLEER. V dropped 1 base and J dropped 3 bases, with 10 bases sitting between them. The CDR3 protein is CASSQGVRVYEQYF. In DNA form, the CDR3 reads TGCGCCAGCAGCCAAGGGGTCAGGGTCTACGAGCAGTACTTC.

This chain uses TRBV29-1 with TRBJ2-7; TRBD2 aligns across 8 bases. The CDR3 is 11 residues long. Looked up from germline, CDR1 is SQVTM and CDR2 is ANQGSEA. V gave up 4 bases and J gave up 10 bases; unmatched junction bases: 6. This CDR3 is CSVVAGWDQYF. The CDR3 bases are TGCAGCGTTGTAGCGGGATGGGACCAGTACTTC.

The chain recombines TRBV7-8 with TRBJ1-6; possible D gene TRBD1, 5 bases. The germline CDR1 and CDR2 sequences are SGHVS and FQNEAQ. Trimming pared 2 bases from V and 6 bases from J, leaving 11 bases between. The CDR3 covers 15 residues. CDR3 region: CASSLRGTINSPLHF. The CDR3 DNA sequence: TGTGCCAGCAGCTTAAGGGGCACGATTAATTCACCCCTCCACTTT.